Listed below are T cell receptor beta chains from one sample, sequenced in a study of human T cells and chemical hapten exposure. TCRdb itself ran the RACE reads through MiXCR, one entry per CDR3 protein. The table lists around 150,000 distinct CDR3 sequences, roughly 15% of them singletons. The input for sequencing was whole blood, taken in connection with sensitization to the hapten diphenylcyclopropenone (DPC). The receptors were gathered from a woman aged 25 to 39 with alopecia areata. Some clones in this sample may be carry-over from other donors' samples. Both conserved end residues are part of each CDR3. A D gene is named only where the DNA matches it firmly. Some rows mark clone size as missing; the rest say once, few, many or name a class of expanded clone.

v_call: TRBV4-3
d_call: NA
clone_size: few
j_call: TRBJ2-2
cdr3_aa: CASSQDFLLAGGVNTGELFF
cdr3_nt: TGCGCCAGCAGCCAAGATTTTCTTCTAGCCGGGGGCGTGAACACCGGGGAGCTGTTTTTT

v_call: TRBV6-5
d_call: NA
clone_size: NA
j_call: TRBJ1-6
cdr3_aa: CASSPRGGSPLHF
cdr3_nt: TGTGCCAGCAGTCCCCGCGGGGGCTCACCCCTCCACTTT

v_call: TRBV3-1
d_call: TRBD1
clone_size: many
j_call: TRBJ2-3
cdr3_aa: CASSQLTGKDTQYF
cdr3_nt: TGTGCCAGCAGCCAACTGACAGGGAAAGATACGCAGTATTTT

v_call: TRBV28
d_call: NA
clone_size: NA
j_call: TRBJ1-1
cdr3_aa: CASSHRVNSEAFF
cdr3_nt: TGTGCCAGCAGTCATAGAGTGAACTCCGAAGCTTTCTTT

v_call: TRBV28
d_call: NA
clone_size: few
j_call: TRBJ2-1
cdr3_aa: CASSLERTKNNEQFF
cdr3_nt: TGTGCCAGCAGCCTCGAGCGGACTAAGAACAATGAGCAGTTCTTC

v_call: TRBV4-3
d_call: NA
clone_size: few
j_call: TRBJ2-3
cdr3_aa: CASSPHGQSTDTQYF
cdr3_nt: TGCGCCAGCAGCCCCCATGGACAGAGCACAGATACGCAGTATTTT

v_call: TRBV11-3
d_call: NA
clone_size: NA
j_call: TRBJ1-1
cdr3_aa: CASSLEGRRLEAFF
cdr3_nt: TGTGCCAGCAGCTTAGAGGGCAGGCGGCTTGAAGCTTTCTTT

v_call: TRBV20-1
d_call: NA
clone_size: many
j_call: TRBJ1-1
cdr3_aa: CSARSLNTEAFF
cdr3_nt: TGCAGTGCTAGGTCCTTAAACACTGAAGCTTTCTTT

v_call: TRBV5-1
d_call: TRBD1
clone_size: many
j_call: TRBJ2-5
cdr3_aa: CASSLQGAVRQETQYF
cdr3_nt: TGCGCCAGCAGCTTGCAGGGGGCGGTAAGACAAGAGACCCAGTACTTC

v_call: TRBV7-2
d_call: TRBD1
clone_size: NA
j_call: TRBJ2-1
cdr3_aa: CASRTGTGTYNEQFF
cdr3_nt: TGTGCCAGCAGAACTGGGACAGGGACGTACAATGAGCAGTTCTTC

v_call: TRBV7-9
d_call: NA
clone_size: NA
j_call: TRBJ2-2
cdr3_aa: CASSPQPRGTGELFF
cdr3_nt: TGTGCCAGCAGCCCTCAGCCGCGAGGCACCGGGGAGCTGTTTTTT

v_call: TRBV20-1
d_call: NA
clone_size: few
j_call: TRBJ2-5
cdr3_aa: CSAGGGFEETQYF
cdr3_nt: TGCAGTGCTGGTGGGGGGTTTGAAGAGACCCAGTACTTC

v_call: TRBV20-1
d_call: NA
clone_size: NA
j_call: TRBJ2-7
cdr3_aa: CSARDRAQEQYF
cdr3_nt: TGCAGTGCTAGAGACAGGGCCCAAGAGCAGTACTTC